This TCR beta chain came from a study of T cell responses to AZD1222 COVID-19 vaccine. Assay used: immunoSEQ multiplex PCR; TCRdb lists only in-frame clones, some missing. The sample contains tens of thousands of clones, roughly nine tenths of which appear only once. Trimming removed 0 bases from V and 5 bases from J; junction bases left unmatched: 4. CDR3 length: 16 residues. Per germline, CDR1 SGHRS and CDR2 YFSETQ. A few counts support this clone. The TCR comes from an adult who received the AZD1222 COVID-19 vaccine. The sequenced sample was peripheral blood, obtained 28 days after the second AZD1222 dose. V usage is TRBV5-1 and J usage is TRBJ2-1, with 11 bases that match TRBD2. The CDR3 sequence is CASSLGTSGLHNEQFF. The CDR3 DNA is TGCGCCAGCAGCTTGGGGACTAGCGGGCTCCACAATGAGCAGTTCTTC.